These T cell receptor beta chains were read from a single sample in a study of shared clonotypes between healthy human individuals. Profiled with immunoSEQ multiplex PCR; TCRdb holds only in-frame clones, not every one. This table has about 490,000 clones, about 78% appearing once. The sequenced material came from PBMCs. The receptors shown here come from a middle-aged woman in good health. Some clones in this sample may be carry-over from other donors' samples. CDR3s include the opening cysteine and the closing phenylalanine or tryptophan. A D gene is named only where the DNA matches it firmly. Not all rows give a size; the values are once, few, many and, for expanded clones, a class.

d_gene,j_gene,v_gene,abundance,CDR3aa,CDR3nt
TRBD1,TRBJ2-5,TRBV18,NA,CASSPTRTGRETQYF,TGTGCCAGCTCACCAACTCGGACAGGGCGAGAGACCCAGTACTTC
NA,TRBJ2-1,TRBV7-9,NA,CASSLALASQLFF,TGTGCCAGCAGCTTAGCCCTGGCCAGCCAGCTGTTCTTC
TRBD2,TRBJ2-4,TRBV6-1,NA,CASSGDSGRARAKNIQYF,TGTGCCAGCAGTGGGGATAGCGGGAGGGCCAGGGCCAAAAACATTCAGTACTTC
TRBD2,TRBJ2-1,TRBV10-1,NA,CARGSGNSYNEQFF,TGCGCCAGGGGTAGCGGGAACTCCTACAATGAGCAGTTCTTC
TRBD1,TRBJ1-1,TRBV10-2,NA,CASRSPGQGAWLGAFF,TGCGCCAGCAGATCACCGGGACAGGGGGCTTGGTTGGGAGCTTTCTTT
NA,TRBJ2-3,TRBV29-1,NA,CSVEEARVGIFTQYF,TGCAGCGTTGAAGAGGCCAGGGTGGGCATTTTTACGCAGTATTTT
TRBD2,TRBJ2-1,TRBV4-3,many,CASSPGLAGLYNEQFF,TGCGCCAGCAGCCCGGGACTAGCGGGCCTTTACAATGAGCAGTTCTTC
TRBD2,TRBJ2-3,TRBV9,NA,CASSAGTSGGDTQYF,TGTGCCAGCAGCGCCGGGACTAGCGGGGGGGATACGCAGTATTTT
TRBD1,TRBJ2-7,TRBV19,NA,CASRSGQEASYEQYF,TGTGCCAGTAGGAGCGGACAGGAGGCCTCCTACGAGCAGTACTTC
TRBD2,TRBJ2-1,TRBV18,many,CASSQMSGGSGSHEQFF,TGTGCCAGCTCACAAATGTCGGGAGGTAGCGGGAGCCATGAGCAGTTCTTC
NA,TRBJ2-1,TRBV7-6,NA,CASSPAGTYNEQFF,TGTGCCAGCAGCCCAGCGGGCACCTACAATGAGCAGTTCTTC
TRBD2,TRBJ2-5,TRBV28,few,CASSFLRYLELAGGETQYF,TGTGCCAGCAGTTTCCTGCGCTATTTAGAACTAGCGGGTGGGGAGACCCAGTACTTC
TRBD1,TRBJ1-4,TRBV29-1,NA,CSVLDRGFVEKLFF,TGCAGCGTGCTCGACAGGGGTTTTGTTGAAAAACTGTTTTTT
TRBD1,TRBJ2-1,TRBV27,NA,CASRDRGSYNEQFF,TGTGCCAGCAGGGACAGGGGATCCTACAATGAGCAGTTCTTC
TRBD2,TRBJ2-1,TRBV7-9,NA,CASSLTPGLGSHEQFF,TGTGCCAGCAGCTTAACTCCGGGACTAGGTAGTCATGAGCAGTTCTTC
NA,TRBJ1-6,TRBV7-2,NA,CASSFRALGSPLHF,TGTGCCAGCAGCTTCAGGGCGTTAGGGTCACCCCTCCACTTT
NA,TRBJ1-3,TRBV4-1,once,CASSQWQGESTIYF,TGCGCCAGCAGCCAATGGCAGGGAGAAAGCACCATATATTTT
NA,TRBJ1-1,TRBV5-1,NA,CASSFRPVGTEAFF,TGCGCCAGCAGCTTTCGGCCCGTCGGGACTGAAGCTTTCTTT
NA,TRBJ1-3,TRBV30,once,CAWSVGAAGGNTIYF,TGTGCCTGGAGTGTAGGGGCAGCGGGAGGAAACACCATATATTTT
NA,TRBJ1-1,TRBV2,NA,CASSVDRDLVEAFF,TGTGCCAGCAGTGTAGATAGGGATTTAGTTGAAGCTTTCTTT
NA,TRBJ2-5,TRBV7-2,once,CASSLGIQETQYF,TGTGCCAGCAGCTTAGGGATCCAAGAGACCCAGTACTTC
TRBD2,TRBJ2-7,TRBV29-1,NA,CSVVTSGMYEQYF,TGCAGCGTTGTAACTAGCGGGATGTACGAGCAGTACTTC
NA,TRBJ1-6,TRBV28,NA,CASSSPEVRGSPLHF,TGTGCCAGCAGTTCCCCCGAAGTTAGAGGTTCACCCCTCCACTTT
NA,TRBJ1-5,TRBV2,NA,CASRPPGRSQPQHF,TGTGCCAGCAGACCCCCTGGTAGGTCTCAGCCCCAGCATTTT